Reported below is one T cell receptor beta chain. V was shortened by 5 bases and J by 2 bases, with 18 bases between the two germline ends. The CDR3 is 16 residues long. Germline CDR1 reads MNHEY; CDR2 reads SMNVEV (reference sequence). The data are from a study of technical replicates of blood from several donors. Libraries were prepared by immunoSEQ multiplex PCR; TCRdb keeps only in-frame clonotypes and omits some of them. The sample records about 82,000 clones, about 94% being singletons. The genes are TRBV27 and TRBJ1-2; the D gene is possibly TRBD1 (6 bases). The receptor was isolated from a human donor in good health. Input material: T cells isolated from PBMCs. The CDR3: CASSTYSRTGNYGYTF. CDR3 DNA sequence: TGTGCCAGCAGTACATATTCTCGAACAGGGAACTATGGCTACACCTTC.